This entry lists 18 T cell receptor beta chains sequenced from one sample in a study of beta chain features in type 1 diabetes. Expressed TCRB transcripts got sequenced, as all isolated RNA was reverse transcribed. TCRdb keeps only in-frame clones here, not all; method: immunoSEQ multiplex PCR. The profile shows 900,000 or so clones, about a sixth of them singletons. Sequencing was done on a sample of naive CD4+ T cells from blood. These TCRs come from a woman aged 18-30 years in good health.

This clone turned up a few times. The chain carries TRBV28 and TRBJ2-1, with D uncertain. Trimming cost V 3 bases and J 9 bases, with 9 bases left between them. The V gene's germline CDR1 is MDHEN and CDR2 SYDVKM. The CDR3 is 12 amino acids. Here the CDR3 DNA reads TGTGCCAGCAGTTTTTCCGTTCTTGAGCAGTTCTTC. It encodes CASSFSVLEQFF.

This clone showed up just a few times. The gene calls are TRBV15 and TRBJ1-2; D remains unclear. Trimming took off 0 bases at V and 5 bases at J, with 16 bases between the two ends. CDR3 size: 16 residues. From germline, CDR1 is LNHNV and CDR2 YYDKDF (reference sequence). Written as DNA, the CDR3 is TGTGCCACCAGCAGAGATACCCTCCGTGGCAGTTATGGCTACACCTTC. This encodes CATSRDTLRGSYGYTF.

The chain combines TRBV7-9 with TRBJ2-1; D is undetermined. Trimming stripped 1 base from V and 4 bases from J, with 8 bases between. The CDR3 runs 14 residues. Germline V lookup: CDR1 SEHNR, CDR2 FQNEAQ (reference sequence). The chain's CDR3 is CASSLDGRYNEQFF. Written as DNA, the CDR3 is TGTGCCAGCAGCTTAGACGGGCGTTACAATGAGCAGTTCTTC.

The rearrangement joins TRBV18 to TRBJ2-7; 8 bases match TRBD2. From germline, CDR1 is KGHSH and CDR2 LQKENI. The J segment lost 5 bases and the V segment lost 5 bases, leaving 8 bases of the junction unmatched. The CDR3 contains 14 residues. The CDR3 loop reads CASSRAGVLDEQYF. The CDR3 DNA sequence: TGTGCCAGCTCAAGAGCGGGAGTTCTCGACGAGCAGTACTTC.

The rearrangement joins TRBV7-2 to TRBJ2-1, with 10 bases aligning to TRBD1. CDR1 and CDR2 (germline): SGHTA, FQGNSA. The CDR3 is 16 amino acids. Germline trimming cut 5 bases from V and 6 bases from J; bases unmatched to any gene: 10. As DNA, the CDR3 is TGTGCCAGCAGCGCCCGACAGGGGGCTTTCCCCAATGAGCAGTTCTTC. The encoded protein is CASSARQGAFPNEQFF.

The rearrangement uses TRBV7-9 and TRBJ1-1; D is unclear. Germline loops: CDR1 SEHNR, CDR2 FQNEAQ (reference sequence). The CDR3 extends over 13 amino acids. V gave up 2 bases and J gave up 9 bases, with 13 bases separating them. The CDR3 nucleotides read TGTGCCAGCAGCTTATCGGAGGGCACCCAAGCTTTCTTT. Translated, it gives CASSLSEGTQAFF.

V gene TRBV11-2 combines with J gene TRBJ2-7; no clear D. The V gene's germline CDR1 is SGHAT and CDR2 FQNNGV. Deletions cut 1 base from V and 2 bases from J, with 9 bases between. The CDR3 runs to 14 residues. CDR3 sequence (DNA): TGTGCCAGCAGCTTAGCAACGTGGACCTACGAGCAGTACTTC. It codes for CASSLATWTYEQYF.

The chain carries TRBV7-2 and TRBJ2-5; the match to TRBD2 covers 13 bases. V shed 3 bases, J shed 5 bases, and the junction held 15 bases outside the gene matches. The CDR3 covers 19 residues. Germline CDR1 is SGHTA and CDR2 is FQGNSA. Here the CDR3 reads CASSFGGGLAGMAGETQYF. In DNA, the CDR3 is TGTGCCAGCAGCTTTGGTGGGGGACTAGCGGGAATGGCTGGGGAGACCCAGTACTTC. Combining the CDR3 with reference TRBV7-2 and TRBJ2-5 gives the whole variable domain GAGVSQSPSNKVTEKGKDVELRCDPISGHTALYWYRQSLGQGLEFLIYFQGNSAPDKSGLPSDRFSAERTGGSVSTLTIQRTQQEDSAVYLCASSFGGGLAGMAGETQYFGPGTRLLVL.

This clone was counted only a few times. CDR3 nucleotide sequence: TGTGCCAGCAGCGCGACTAGTTTCCTATACTCTGGGGCCAACGTCCTGACTTTC. Translation gives CASSATSFLYSGANVLTF. The genes are TRBV7-9 and TRBJ2-6; D perhaps matches TRBD2 (6 bases). V was clipped by 5 bases and J by 0 bases, with 17 bases between them. The CDR3 extends over 18 amino acids. Germline assignment: CDR1 SEHNR and CDR2 FQNEAQ (reference sequence).

This clone has more than one count but fewer than ten. V and J are TRBV10-3 and TRBJ2-1; 11 bases fit TRBD1. The J segment lost 8 bases and the V segment lost 2 bases, leaving 8 bases of the junction unmatched. Per germline, CDR1 ENHRY and CDR2 SYGVKD. The CDR3 consists of 16 residues. This chain's CDR3 is CAISEDRTGGLDEQFF. The CDR3 DNA reads as TGTGCCATCAGTGAGGACAGGACAGGGGGCCTGGATGAGCAGTTCTTC.

The CDR3 loop is CATSSPVPGHRGGFLNEQFF. CDR3 bases: TGTGCCACCAGCAGCCCCGTCCCGGGTCACAGGGGAGGGTTTTTGAATGAGCAGTTCTTC. The chain combines TRBV15 with TRBJ2-1, with D perhaps given as TRBD1 or TRBD2 (7 bases each). The CDR3 contains 20 residues. Germline-derived CDR1 and CDR2 are LNHNV and YYDKDF (reference sequence). The V end was cut by 3 bases, the J end by 7 bases, with 31 bases between.

This clone was picked up a small number of times. This rearrangement joins TRBV29-1 to TRBJ2-3; 9 bases agree with TRBD2. This CDR3 has 16 residues. The germline CDR1 and CDR2 sequences are SQVTM and ANQGSEA. V lost 4 bases, J lost 2 bases, and 10 bases stayed unmatched. DNA for the CDR3: TGCAGCGTTGCGTGGCTAGCGGGGCTACCCACAGATACGCAGTATTTT. Its translation is CSVAWLAGLPTDTQYF.

This sequence joins TRBV2 and TRBJ2-3; D unclear. Germline-derived CDR1 and CDR2 are SNHLY and FYNNEI. Trimming removed 6 bases from V and 4 bases from J, with 8 bases in between. CDR3 length: 12 residues. The chain's CDR3 is CASRLGSDTQYF. The CDR3 DNA sequence: TGTGCCAGCAGACTGGGTTCAGATACGCAGTATTTT.

The chain joins TRBV28 to TRBJ2-1; TRBD2 aligns across 13 bases. In germline, CDR1 is MDHEN, CDR2 SYDVKM. This CDR3 comprises 18 residues. Germline trimming cut 6 bases from V and 3 bases from J; bases unmatched to any gene: 11. CDR3 in DNA: TGTGCCAGCAGCCACCGCGGACTAGCGGGAGTGTACTACAATGAGCAGTTCTTC. It is translated as CASSHRGLAGVYYNEQFF.

The rearrangement joins TRBV18 to TRBJ2-5, with D maybe TRBD1 (6 bases). The CDR3 is made up of 12 amino acids. V was trimmed by 6 bases and J by 5 bases, leaving 10 bases between them. CDR1 is KGHSH, CDR2 LQKENI, per germline. The CDR3 nucleotides read TGTGCCAGCTCCACCGACAGGGAGACCCAGTACTTC. This gives the protein CASSTDRETQYF.

This clone has only a few counts. Other DNA sequences from this sample encode an identical CDR3 as well. CDR3 region: CASSEGLAGADTQYF. CDR3 DNA sequence: TGTGCCAGCAGTGAAGGACTAGCGGGAGCAGATACGCAGTATTTT. V and J are TRBV2 and TRBJ2-3, with 12 positions matching TRBD2. The V gene end was trimmed by 1 base and the J gene end by 4 bases; junction bases not matched to a gene: 0. Germline V lookup: CDR1 SNHLY, CDR2 FYNNEI. The CDR3 totals 15 residues.

This clone appeared a single time. The chain uses TRBV21-1 and TRBJ2-7; no DNA check was done on the table's D call, TRBD1. TRBV21-1 is an annotated pseudogene. This CDR3 comprises 17 residues. CDR3 loop: CASSKAKGQRISYEQYF. The CDR3 DNA sequence: TGTGCCAGCAGCAAAGCTAAGGGACAGAGGATCTCCTACGAGCAGTACTTC.

This chain links TRBV2 with TRBJ2-3; 13 bases line up with TRBD2. The junction had 5 bases not matched to a gene; V was cut back by 4 bases and J by 4 bases. Germline lookup yields CDR1 SNHLY and CDR2 FYNNEI. The CDR3 contains 16 residues. The CDR3 reads CASSVGLAGAADTQYF. The CDR3, as DNA: TGTGCCAGCAGTGTAGGACTAGCGGGAGCAGCAGATACGCAGTATTTT.